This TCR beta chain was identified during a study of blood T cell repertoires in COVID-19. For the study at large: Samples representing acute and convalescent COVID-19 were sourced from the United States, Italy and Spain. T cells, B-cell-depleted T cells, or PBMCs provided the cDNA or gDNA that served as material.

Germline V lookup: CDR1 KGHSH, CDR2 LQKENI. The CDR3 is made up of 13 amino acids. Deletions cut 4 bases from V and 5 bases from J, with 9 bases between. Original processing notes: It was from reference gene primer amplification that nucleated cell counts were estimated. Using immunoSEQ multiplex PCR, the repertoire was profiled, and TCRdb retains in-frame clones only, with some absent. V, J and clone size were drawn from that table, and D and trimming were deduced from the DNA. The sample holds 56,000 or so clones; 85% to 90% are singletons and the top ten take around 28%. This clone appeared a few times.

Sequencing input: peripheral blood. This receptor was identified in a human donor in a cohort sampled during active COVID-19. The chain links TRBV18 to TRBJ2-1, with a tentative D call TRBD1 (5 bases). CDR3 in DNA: TGTGCCAGCTCACGTGGGGCGGACAATGAGCAGTTCTTC. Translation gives CASSRGADNEQFF.